This TCR beta chain was found in a study of blood T cells in healthy people across ages. Concerning this clonotype itself: Its antigen remains unidentified.

Those donating, healthy Caucasian individuals from Russia, were aged roughly 6 to 95. Study-wide results and limits: Diversity of TCR beta per million T cells declined in a roughly linear way with age.

Germline CDR1 is MGHRA and CDR2 is YSYEKL. The CDR3 consists of 16 residues. V lost 0 bases, J lost 1 base, and 13 bases lay in between. Together with a sample-barcoded 5' primer, a J-beta primer mix was included in a second PCR lasting about 6 to 12 cycles. Every sample gave at least 2.5 million paired-end reads containing CDR3. Each CDR3 protein gets one entry after TCRdb re-called the 5' RACE reads with MiXCR. The profile covers over a million distinct CDR3 sequences, with almost 60% appearing a single time and about 6.7% taken by the ten largest. What was sequenced was blood. This chain uses TRBV4-1 with TRBJ2-7, with D perhaps TRBD2 (6 bases). The clonotype was recovered from a man in his late teens or twenties in good health. The CDR3 reads CASSQDLATFSYEQYF. CDR3 DNA sequence: TGCGCCAGCAGCCAAGACCTAGCGACTTTTTCCTACGAGCAGTACTTC.